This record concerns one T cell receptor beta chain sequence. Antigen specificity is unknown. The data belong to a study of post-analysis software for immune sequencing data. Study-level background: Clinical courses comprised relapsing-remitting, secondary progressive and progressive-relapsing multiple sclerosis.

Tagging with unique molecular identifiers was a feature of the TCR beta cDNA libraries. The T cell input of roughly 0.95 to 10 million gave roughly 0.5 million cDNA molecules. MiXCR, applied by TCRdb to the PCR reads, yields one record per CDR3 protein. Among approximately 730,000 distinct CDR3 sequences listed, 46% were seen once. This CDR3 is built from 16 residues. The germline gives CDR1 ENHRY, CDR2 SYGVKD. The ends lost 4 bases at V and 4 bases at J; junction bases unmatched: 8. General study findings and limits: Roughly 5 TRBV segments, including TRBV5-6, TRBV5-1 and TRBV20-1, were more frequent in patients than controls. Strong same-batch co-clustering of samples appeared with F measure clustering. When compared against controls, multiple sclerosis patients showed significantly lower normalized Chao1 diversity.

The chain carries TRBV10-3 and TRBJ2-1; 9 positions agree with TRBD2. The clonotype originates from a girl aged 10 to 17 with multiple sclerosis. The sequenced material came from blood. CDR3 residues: CAISGASGIPYNEQFF. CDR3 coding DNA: TGTGCCATCAGTGGGGCTAGCGGGATACCATACAATGAGCAGTTCTTC.